Below, 12 T cell receptor beta chains from the same sample are listed, as sequenced in a study of technical replicates of blood from several donors (dated by TCRdb to the late 2010s). Library preparation used the immunoSEQ multiplex PCR assay. TCRdb retrieved this table from immuneACCESS and kept in-frame rearrangements only. Not all clones are present; in checked studies, unresolved V genes account for under half, and no reason is known for the remainder. This sample comprises around 60,000 clones, 80% to 95% of them detected only once. The ten top clones hold around 4% of the sample. Sample: PBMCs. Receptors were obtained from a human donor in good health. Some clones in this sample may be carry-over from other donors' samples.

The V and J genes are TRBV5-6 and TRBJ1-2; the D gene is possibly TRBD1 (5 bases). The CDR3 extends over 12 amino acids. V was cut by 2 bases and J by 7 bases, with 9 bases left in between. Germline V CDR1 and CDR2: SGHDT, YYEEEE. The CDR3 region is CASSFRGVGYTF. The CDR3 bases are TGTGCCAGCAGCTTCCGGGGGGTTGGCTACACCTTC.

CDR3 loop: CASSQGIASGRAEQYF. CDR3 DNA: TGCGCCAGCAGCCAAGGGATCGCTAGCGGGAGAGCCGAGCAGTACTTC. The rearrangement uses TRBV4-1 and TRBJ2-7; 10 nucleotides line up with TRBD2. The CDR3 sequence is 16 residues long. Germline values: CDR1 MGHRA, CDR2 YSYEKL. The trim removed 1 base at V and 6 bases at J, leaving 9 bases unmatched.

This clone was seen only a few times. The V gene is TRBV2, the J gene TRBJ2-1, with no clear D. The CDR3 covers 15 residues. Germline CDR1 reads SNHLY; CDR2 reads FYNNEI. Trimming took off 5 bases at V and 1 base at J, with 12 bases between the two ends. The CDR3, as DNA: TGTGCCAGCAGTTTTCCTATCCAATCCTACAATGAGCAGTTCTTC. Protein product: CASSFPIQSYNEQFF. Based on the CDR3 plus reference TRBV2 and TRBJ2-1, the full variable domain is EPEVTQTPSHQVTQMGQEVILRCVPISNHLYFYWYRQILGQKVEFLVSFYNNEISEKSEIFDDQFSVERPDGSNFTLKIRSTKLEDSAMYFCASSFPIQSYNEQFFGPGTRLTVL.

The chain has TRBV2 and TRBJ2-7; no clear D gene. Looked up from germline, CDR1 is SNHLY and CDR2 is FYNNEI. The CDR3 contains 16 residues. V lost 7 bases and J lost 5, with 24 bases in between. The CDR3 is CASKTLSGPPSNEQYF. In DNA form, the CDR3 reads TGTGCCAGCAAAACTCTTTCTGGGCCTCCAAGTAACGAGCAGTACTTC.

This clone was observed a single time. The chain couples TRBV19 to TRBJ2-2, with D possibly matching TRBD1 (6 bases). The CDR3 is 16 amino acids. Per the germline V gene, CDR1 is LNHDA and CDR2 is SQIVND (reference sequence). The V and J ends lost 6 bases and 6 bases respectively, with 20 bases between them. The CDR3 bases are TGTGCCAGTAGATTGTCCCGGGACAACCGTCCCGGGGAGCTGTTTTTT. This gives the protein CASRLSRDNRPGELFF.

The chain couples TRBV5-1 to TRBJ2-7, with 9 bases lining up with TRBD2. This CDR3 is 15 amino acids long. Germline V gene sequence: CDR1 SGHRS, CDR2 YFSETQ. V dropped 2 bases and J dropped 4; count of bases not matched to a gene: 7. For the CDR3, the DNA is TGCGCCAGCAGCTTTAGTAGCGGGAGCTTTTACGAGCAGTACTTC. Its translation is CASSFSSGSFYEQYF.

The chain carries TRBV9 and TRBJ2-1; 7 positions agree with TRBD2. This CDR3 comprises 14 residues. Losses at the gene ends were 2 bases for V and 8 bases for J; bases not matched to a gene: 7. Germline CDR1 reads SGDLS; CDR2 reads YYNGEE. The CDR3, as DNA: TGTGCCAGCAGCGTCTGGACTAGTAGGTATGAGCAGTTCTTC. Its protein is CASSVWTSRYEQFF.

This clone was observed once. The gene calls are TRBV5-1 and TRBJ2-2, with a tentative D call TRBD1 (6 bases). Looked up from germline, CDR1 is SGHRS and CDR2 is YFSETQ. The CDR3 is 17 amino acids. Trimming shortened V by 0 bases and J by 3 bases, and 15 bases separated the two germline ends. The CDR3 protein is CASSLAPQGIYTGELFF. The CDR3 DNA reads TGCGCCAGCAGCTTGGCCCCCCAGGGGATATACACCGGGGAGCTGTTTTTT.

This clone was counted a single time. The V and J genes are TRBV7-9 and TRBJ2-7; TRBD1 matches at 7 bases. The CDR3 has 14 residues. V was clipped by 5 bases and J by 2 bases; unmatched bases: 6. Germline V CDR1 and CDR2: SEHNR, FQNEAQ (reference sequence). The DNA of the CDR3 is TGTGCCAGCAGCGTCCGGGACAGCCCCTACGAGCAGTACTTC. The encoded protein is CASSVRDSPYEQYF.

The V call is TRBV7-2, the J call TRBJ1-3; D remains ambiguous. Trimming removed 3 bases at V and 4 bases at J, with 13 bases between. This CDR3 contains 15 residues. Looked up from germline, CDR1 is SGHTA and CDR2 is FQGNSA. CDR3 sequence: CASSFYRYIGNTIYF. The CDR3 nucleotides are TGTGCCAGCAGCTTCTATAGATATATAGGAAACACCATATATTTT.

The chain links TRBV4-2 to TRBJ2-1, with TRBD2 identical over 9 bases. The CDR3 covers 15 residues. V lost 4 bases and J lost 3; bases outside the gene matches: 4. The germline V gene encodes CDR1 LGHNA and CDR2 YNFKEQ. The CDR3 loop is CASSRRTSDYNEQFF. The CDR3 DNA is TGTGCCAGCAGCCGAAGGACTAGCGACTACAATGAGCAGTTCTTC.

This chain joins TRBV6-6 and TRBJ1-1; D call uncertain. This CDR3 region has 13 residues. Deletions cut 4 bases from V and 4 bases from J, with 10 bases between. Germline CDR1 and CDR2: MNHNY and SVGAGI (reference sequence). In nucleotides, the CDR3 is TGTGCCAGCAGTTTCCCCGAGGTCACTGAAGCTTTCTTT. Its protein is CASSFPEVTEAFF.